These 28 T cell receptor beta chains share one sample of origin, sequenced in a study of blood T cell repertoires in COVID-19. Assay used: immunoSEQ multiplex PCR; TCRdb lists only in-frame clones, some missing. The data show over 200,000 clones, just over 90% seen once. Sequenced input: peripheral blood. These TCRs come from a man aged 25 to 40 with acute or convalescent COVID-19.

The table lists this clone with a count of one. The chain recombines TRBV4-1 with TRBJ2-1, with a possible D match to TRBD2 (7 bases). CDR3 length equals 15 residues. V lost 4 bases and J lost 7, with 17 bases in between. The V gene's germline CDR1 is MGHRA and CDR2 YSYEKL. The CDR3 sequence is CASSLIGGHGNEQFF. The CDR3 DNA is TGCGCCAGCAGCCTAATCGGGGGGCACGGGAATGAGCAGTTCTTC.

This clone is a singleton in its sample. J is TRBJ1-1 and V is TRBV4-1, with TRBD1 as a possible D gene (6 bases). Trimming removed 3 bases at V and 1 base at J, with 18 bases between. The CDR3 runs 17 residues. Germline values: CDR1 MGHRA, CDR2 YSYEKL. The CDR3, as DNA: TGCGCCAGCAGCCATGGGGGCGGACAGAGACAGAACACTGAAGCTTTCTTT. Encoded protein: CASSHGGGQRQNTEAFF.

The CDR3 DNA is TGTGCCAGCAGCCCCTACGCAGGGGGGAACACTGAAGCTTTCTTT. Translating it yields CASSPYAGGNTEAFF. The V gene is TRBV6-5, the J gene TRBJ1-1; 7 bases fit TRBD1. The V segment lost 6 bases and the J segment 1 base; nucleotides outside the gene matches: 8. Looked up from germline, CDR1 is MNHEY and CDR2 is SVGAGI. The CDR3 loop spans 15 amino acids.

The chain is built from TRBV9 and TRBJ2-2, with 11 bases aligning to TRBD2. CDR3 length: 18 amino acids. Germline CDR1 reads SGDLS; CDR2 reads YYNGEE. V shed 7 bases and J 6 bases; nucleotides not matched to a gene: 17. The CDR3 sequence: CASPLLAGGTGFAGELFF. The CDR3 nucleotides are TGTGCCAGCCCTCTGCTAGCGGGGGGTACGGGGTTTGCCGGGGAGCTGTTTTTT. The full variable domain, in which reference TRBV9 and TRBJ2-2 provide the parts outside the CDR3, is DSGVTQTPKHLITATGQRVTLRCSPRSGDLSVYWYQQSLDQGLQFLIQYYNGEERAKGNILERFSAQQFPDLHSELNLSSLELGDSALYFCASPLLAGGTGFAGELFFGEGSRLTVL.

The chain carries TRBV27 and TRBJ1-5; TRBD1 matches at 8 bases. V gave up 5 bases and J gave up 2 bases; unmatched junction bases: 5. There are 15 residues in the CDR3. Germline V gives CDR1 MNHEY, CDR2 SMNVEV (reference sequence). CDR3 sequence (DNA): TGTGCCAGCAGTCCTGACAGGGGAGGCAATCAGCCCCAGCATTTT. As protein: CASSPDRGGNQPQHF.

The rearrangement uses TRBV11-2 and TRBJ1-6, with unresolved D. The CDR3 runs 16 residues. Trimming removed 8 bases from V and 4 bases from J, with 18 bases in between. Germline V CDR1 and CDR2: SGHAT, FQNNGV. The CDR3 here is CASGWAPSLYNSPLHF. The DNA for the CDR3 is TGTGCCAGCGGCTGGGCCCCCTCGTTATATAATTCACCCCTCCACTTT.

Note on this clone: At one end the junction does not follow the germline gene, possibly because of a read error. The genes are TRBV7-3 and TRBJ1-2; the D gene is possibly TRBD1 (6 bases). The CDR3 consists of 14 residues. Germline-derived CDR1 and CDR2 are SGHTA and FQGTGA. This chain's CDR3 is CASPGAGSNYGYTF. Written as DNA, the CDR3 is TGTGCCAGCCCAGGGGCAGGGTCTAACTACGGCTACACCTTC.

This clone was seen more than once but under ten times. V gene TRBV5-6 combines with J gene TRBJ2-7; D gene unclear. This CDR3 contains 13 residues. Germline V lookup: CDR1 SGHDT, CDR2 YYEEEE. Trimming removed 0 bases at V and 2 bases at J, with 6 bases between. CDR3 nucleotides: TGTGCCAGCAGCTTGGTTAGCACCTACGAGCAGTACTTC. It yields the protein CASSLVSTYEQYF.

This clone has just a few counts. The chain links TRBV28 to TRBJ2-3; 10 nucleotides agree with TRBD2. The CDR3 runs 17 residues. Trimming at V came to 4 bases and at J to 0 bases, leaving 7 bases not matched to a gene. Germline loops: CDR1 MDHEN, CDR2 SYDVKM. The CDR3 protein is CASSSPGAGGSTDTQYF. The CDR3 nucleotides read TGTGCCAGCAGTTCCCCAGGAGCGGGGGGGAGCACAGATACGCAGTATTTT.

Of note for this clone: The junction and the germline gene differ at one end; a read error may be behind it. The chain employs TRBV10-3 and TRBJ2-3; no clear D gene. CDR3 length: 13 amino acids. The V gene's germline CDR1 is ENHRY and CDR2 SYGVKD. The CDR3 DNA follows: TGTGCCATCAGTGAGCAGGTGGCAGACACGCAGTATTTT. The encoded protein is CAISEQVADTQYF.

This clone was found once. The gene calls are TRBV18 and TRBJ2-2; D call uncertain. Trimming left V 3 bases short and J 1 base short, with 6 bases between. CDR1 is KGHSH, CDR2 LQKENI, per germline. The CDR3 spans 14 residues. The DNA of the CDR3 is TGTGCCAGCTCACCTCCCAAGAACACCGGGGAGCTGTTTTTT. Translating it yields CASSPPKNTGELFF.

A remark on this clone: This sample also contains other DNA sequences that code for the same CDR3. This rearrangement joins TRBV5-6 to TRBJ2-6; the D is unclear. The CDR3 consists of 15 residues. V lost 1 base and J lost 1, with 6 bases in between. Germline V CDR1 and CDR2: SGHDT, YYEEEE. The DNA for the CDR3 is TGTGCCAGCAGCTTGTACGGGTCTGGGGCCAACGTCCTGACTTTC. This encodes CASSLYGSGANVLTF.

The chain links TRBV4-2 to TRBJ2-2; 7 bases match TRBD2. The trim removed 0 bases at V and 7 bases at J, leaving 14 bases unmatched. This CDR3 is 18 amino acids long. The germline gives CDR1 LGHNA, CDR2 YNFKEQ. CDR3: CASSQEASGVLFGGELFF. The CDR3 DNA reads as TGTGCCAGCAGCCAAGAAGCTAGCGGAGTCCTCTTTGGCGGGGAGCTGTTTTTT.

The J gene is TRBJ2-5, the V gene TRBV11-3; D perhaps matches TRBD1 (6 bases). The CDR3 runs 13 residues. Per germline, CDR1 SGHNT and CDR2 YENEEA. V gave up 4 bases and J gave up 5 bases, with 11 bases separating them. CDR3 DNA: TGTGCCAGCAGCTCGGGACATTTTGAGACCCAGTACTTC. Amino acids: CASSSGHFETQYF.

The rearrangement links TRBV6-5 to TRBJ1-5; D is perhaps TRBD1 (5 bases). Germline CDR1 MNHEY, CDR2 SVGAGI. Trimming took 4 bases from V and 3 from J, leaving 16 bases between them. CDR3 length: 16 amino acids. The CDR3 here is CASSSFLTGPNQPQHF. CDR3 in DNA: TGTGCCAGCAGTTCGTTTCTCACAGGCCCCAATCAGCCCCAGCATTTT.

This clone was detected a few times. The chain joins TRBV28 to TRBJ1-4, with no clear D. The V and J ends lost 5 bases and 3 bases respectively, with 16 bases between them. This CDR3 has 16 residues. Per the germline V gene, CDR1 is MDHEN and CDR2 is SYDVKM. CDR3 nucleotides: TGTGCCAGCAGTCGGGATTTCACGAGGGCTAATGAAAAACTGTTTTTT. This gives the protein CASSRDFTRANEKLFF.

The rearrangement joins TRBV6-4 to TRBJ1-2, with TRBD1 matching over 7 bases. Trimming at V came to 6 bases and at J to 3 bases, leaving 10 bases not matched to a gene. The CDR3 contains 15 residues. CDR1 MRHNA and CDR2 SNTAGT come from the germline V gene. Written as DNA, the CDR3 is TGTGCCAGCAGGAGAGATCAGGGGGGATACTATGGCTACACCTTC. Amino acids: CASRRDQGGYYGYTF.

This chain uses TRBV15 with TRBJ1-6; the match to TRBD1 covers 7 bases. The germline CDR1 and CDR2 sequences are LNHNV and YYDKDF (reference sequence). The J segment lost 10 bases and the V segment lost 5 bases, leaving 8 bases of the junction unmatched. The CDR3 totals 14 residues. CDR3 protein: CATSLDIGGSPLHF. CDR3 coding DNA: TGTGCCACCAGCCTAGATATAGGGGGCTCACCCCTCCACTTT.

The CDR3 protein is CASRETISYEQYF. CDR3 bases: TGTGCCAGCAGAGAGACAATCTCCTACGAGCAGTACTTC. The rearrangement links TRBV2 to TRBJ2-7; D is uncertain. Germline CDR1 SNHLY, CDR2 FYNNEI. The V and J ends lost 6 bases and 0 bases respectively, with 9 bases between them. The CDR3 has 13 amino acids.

DNA of the CDR3: TGCGCCAGCAACCCGGAGCGGGCCTCCTACGAGCAGTACTTC. Protein: CASNPERASYEQYF. The chain is built from TRBV5-1 and TRBJ2-7, with D possibly TRBD2 on 6 matching bases. Trimming took 6 bases from V and 0 from J, leaving 13 bases between them. This CDR3 has 14 residues. CDR1 is SGHRS, CDR2 YFSETQ, per germline.

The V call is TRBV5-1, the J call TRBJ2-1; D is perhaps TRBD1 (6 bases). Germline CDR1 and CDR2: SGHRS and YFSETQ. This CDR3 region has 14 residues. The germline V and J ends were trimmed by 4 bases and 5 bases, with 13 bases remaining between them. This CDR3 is CASSTTGSHNEQFF. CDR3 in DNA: TGCGCCAGCAGCACCACAGGGTCCCACAATGAGCAGTTCTTC.

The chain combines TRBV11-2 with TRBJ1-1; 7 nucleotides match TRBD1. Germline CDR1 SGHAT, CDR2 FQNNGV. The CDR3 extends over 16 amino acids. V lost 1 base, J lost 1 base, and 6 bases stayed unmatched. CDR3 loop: CASSLVWGQRNTEAFF. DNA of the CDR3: TGTGCCAGCAGCTTAGTTTGGGGACAGAGGAACACTGAAGCTTTCTTT.

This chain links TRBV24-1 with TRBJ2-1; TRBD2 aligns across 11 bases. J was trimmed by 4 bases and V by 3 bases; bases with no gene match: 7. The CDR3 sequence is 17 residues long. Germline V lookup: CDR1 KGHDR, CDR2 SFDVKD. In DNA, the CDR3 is TGTGCCACCAGTGATCGCGGGACTAGCGGACCTTACAATGAGCAGTTCTTC. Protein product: CATSDRGTSGPYNEQFF.

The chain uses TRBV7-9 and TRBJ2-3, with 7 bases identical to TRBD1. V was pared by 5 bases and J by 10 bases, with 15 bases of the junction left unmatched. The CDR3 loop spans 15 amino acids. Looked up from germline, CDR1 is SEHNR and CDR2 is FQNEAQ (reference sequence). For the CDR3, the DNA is TGTGCCAGCAGCGCCGGTCGGGGCAGGGGGAAGGCGCAGTATTTT. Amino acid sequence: CASSAGRGRGKAQYF.

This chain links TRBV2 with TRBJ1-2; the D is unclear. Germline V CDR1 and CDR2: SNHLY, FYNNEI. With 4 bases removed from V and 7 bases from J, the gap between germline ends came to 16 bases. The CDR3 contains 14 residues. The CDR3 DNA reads TGTGCCAGCAGTGCTAAACAGAAGTTTCTTGGCTACACCTTC. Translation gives CASSAKQKFLGYTF.

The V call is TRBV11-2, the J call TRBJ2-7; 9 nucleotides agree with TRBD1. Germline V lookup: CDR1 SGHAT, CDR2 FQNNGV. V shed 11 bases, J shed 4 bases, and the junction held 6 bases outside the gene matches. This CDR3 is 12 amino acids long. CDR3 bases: TGTGCCTCCGGGACAGGGTCGTACGAGCAGTACTTC. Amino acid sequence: CASGTGSYEQYF. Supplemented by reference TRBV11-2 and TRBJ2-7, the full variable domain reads EAGVAQSPRYKIIEKRQSVAFWCNPISGHATLYWYQQILGQGPKLLIQFQNNGVVDDSQLPKDRFSAERLKGVDSTLKIQPAKLEDSAVYLCASGTGSYEQYFGPGTRLTVT.

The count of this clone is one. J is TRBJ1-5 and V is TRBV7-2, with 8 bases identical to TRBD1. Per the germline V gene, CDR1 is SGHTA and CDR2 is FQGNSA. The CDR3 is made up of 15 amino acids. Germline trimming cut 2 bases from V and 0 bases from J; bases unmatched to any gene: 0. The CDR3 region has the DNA TGTGCCAGCAGCTTACAGGGGGCTAGCAATCAGCCCCAGCATTTT. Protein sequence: CASSLQGASNQPQHF.

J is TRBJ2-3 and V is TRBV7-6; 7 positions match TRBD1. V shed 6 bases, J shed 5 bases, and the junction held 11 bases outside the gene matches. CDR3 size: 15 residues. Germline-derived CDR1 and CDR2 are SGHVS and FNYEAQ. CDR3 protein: CASRAGTVRLDTQYF. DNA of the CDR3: TGTGCCAGCAGGGCCGGGACAGTCCGCCTAGATACGCAGTATTTT.